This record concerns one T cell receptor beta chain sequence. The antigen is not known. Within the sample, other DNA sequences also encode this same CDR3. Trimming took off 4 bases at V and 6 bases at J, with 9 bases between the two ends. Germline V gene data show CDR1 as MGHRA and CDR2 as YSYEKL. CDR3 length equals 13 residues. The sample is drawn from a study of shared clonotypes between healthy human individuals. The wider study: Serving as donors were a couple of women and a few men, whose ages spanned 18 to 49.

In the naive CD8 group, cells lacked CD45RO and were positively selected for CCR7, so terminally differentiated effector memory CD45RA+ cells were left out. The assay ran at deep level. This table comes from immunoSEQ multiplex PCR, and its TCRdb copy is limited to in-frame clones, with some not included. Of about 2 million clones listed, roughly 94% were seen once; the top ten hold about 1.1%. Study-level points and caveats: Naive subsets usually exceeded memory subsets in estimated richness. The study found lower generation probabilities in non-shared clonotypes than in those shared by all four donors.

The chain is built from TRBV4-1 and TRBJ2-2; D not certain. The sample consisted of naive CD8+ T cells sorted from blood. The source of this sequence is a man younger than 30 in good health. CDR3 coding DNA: TGCGCCAGCAGCCCTAGGGTGTCCGGGGAGCTGTTTTTT. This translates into CASSPRVSGELFF.